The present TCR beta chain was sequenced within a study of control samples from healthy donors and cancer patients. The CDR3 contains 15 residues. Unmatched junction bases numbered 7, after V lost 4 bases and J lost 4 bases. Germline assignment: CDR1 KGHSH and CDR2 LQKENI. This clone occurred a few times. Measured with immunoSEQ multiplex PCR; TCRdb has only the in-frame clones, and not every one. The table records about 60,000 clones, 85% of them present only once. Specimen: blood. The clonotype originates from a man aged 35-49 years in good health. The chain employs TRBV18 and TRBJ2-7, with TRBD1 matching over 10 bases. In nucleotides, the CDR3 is TGTGCCAGCTCACACGAGGGACAGGGGCCTTACGAGCAGTACTTC. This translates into CASSHEGQGPYEQYF.